The 18 T cell receptor beta chains below come from one sample, sequenced in a study of tumor-infiltrating lymphocytes in oesophageal squamous cell carcinoma. MiXCR was run by TCRdb on the PCR reads, yielding one entry per CDR3 protein. The repertoire includes 15,000 to 25,000 distinct CDR3 sequences, over 40% of them detected once, and approximately 10% sits in the top ten. Sequenced: normal esophageal tissue next to the tumor. The receptors were gathered from a male donor with esophageal squamous cell carcinoma.

This sequence joins TRBV11-2 and TRBJ2-1; TRBD2 matches 8 bases. V shed 2 bases, J shed 6 bases, and the junction held 15 bases outside the gene matches. CDR3 size: 18 residues. Germline V gene data show CDR1 as SGHAT and CDR2 as FQNNGV. DNA of the CDR3: TGTGCCAGCAGCTTAAATCCCATTTTTACGGGAGGGCCCAATGAGCAGTTCTTC. Translating gives CASSLNPIFTGGPNEQFF.

This clonotype has ten or more counts. The chain employs TRBV7-6 and TRBJ2-7, with 9 bases that match TRBD1. The germline CDR1 and CDR2 sequences are SGHVS and FNYEAQ. The CDR3 totals 13 residues. J gave up 6 bases and V 5 bases, and 5 bases lay outside the gene matches. The DNA for the CDR3 is TGTGCCAGCAGCCAAGGACAGGGGCGCGAGCAGTACTTC. Protein product: CASSQGQGREQYF.

This clonotype is labeled as medium-sized (0.01 to 0.1%). V and J are TRBV12-3 or TRBV12-4 and TRBJ1-5; D might be TRBD1 (6 bases). The CDR3 extends over 13 amino acids. Trimming stripped 6 bases from V and 3 bases from J, with 9 bases between. DNA of the CDR3: TGTGCCAGCAGGGGGGCTAACAATCAGCCCCAGCATTTT. This gives the protein CASRGANNQPQHF.

This clonotype is termed medium-sized. V gene TRBV28 combines with J gene TRBJ2-1, with a possible D match to TRBD2 (5 bases). The germline V and J ends were trimmed by 4 bases and 3 bases, with 10 bases remaining between them. Germline V gene lookup returns CDR1 MDHEN and CDR2 SYDVKM. The CDR3 runs to 14 residues. The CDR3 region is CASSWSGDYNEQFF. The CDR3 DNA is TGTGCCAGCAGTTGGAGCGGAGACTACAATGAGCAGTTCTTC.

By sample fraction, this clonotype is large. J is TRBJ2-1 and V is TRBV7-2, with a tentative D call TRBD1 (7 bases). Trimming removed 5 bases at V and 7 bases at J, with 15 bases between. Germline V CDR1 and CDR2: SGHTA, FQGNSA. The CDR3 consists of 14 residues. The CDR3 spells CASSPKTGRNEQFF. The CDR3 nucleotides read TGTGCCAGCAGCCCCAAGACAGGGAGGAATGAGCAGTTCTTC. The entire variable domain, with the rest obtained from reference TRBV7-2 and TRBJ2-1, is as follows: GAGVSQSPSNKVTEKGKDVELRCDPISGHTALYWYRQSLGQGLEFLIYFQGNSAPDKSGLPSDRFSAERTGGSVSTLTIQRTQQEDSAVYLCASSPKTGRNEQFFGPGTRLTVL.

On this clonotype itself: A single base separates this from a much larger clone, so it may be a read error. The gene calls are TRBV4-2 and TRBJ2-5; TRBD2 aligns across 11 bases. The germline CDR1 and CDR2 sequences are LGHNA and YNFKEQ. CDR3 size: 15 residues. For the CDR3, the DNA is TGTGCCAGCAGTCGGACTAGCGGGCTCCAAGAGAACCAGTACTTC. This codes for CASSRTSGLQENQYF.

In its sample, this clonotype is medium-sized. This chain connects TRBV11-3 to TRBJ2-7; 8 bases are a match to TRBD1. CDR1 and CDR2 (germline): SGHNT, YENEEA. The CDR3 sequence is 13 residues long. With 5 bases clipped from V and 4 bases from J, the junction kept 4 bases outside the gene matches. The CDR3 DNA reads TGTGCCAGCAGCCGGACAGGGAAGTACGAGCAGTACTTC. Protein product: CASSRTGKYEQYF.

Note on this clonotype: Since the CDR3 does not end with the conserved phenylalanine or tryptophan, this likely comes from a read error. No DNA is shown, since the ends of the CDR3 on it are uncertain; the CDR3 is the one TCRdb lists. The rearrangement joins TRBV7-2 to TRBJ2-3; the table gives TRBD2 as D, unverified against the DNA. Per the germline V gene, CDR1 is SGHTA and CDR2 is FQGNSA. The CDR3 extends over 16 residues, inclusive of both ends. CDR3 in amino acids: CASSLSTSSYEQYFGS.

CDR3 sequence (DNA): TGCGCCAGCAGCTTAGAAAGCGGGAGGGCCTACGAGCAGTACTTC. Translation gives CASSLESGRAYEQYF. This chain joins TRBV5-1 and TRBJ2-7; 10 bases fit TRBD2. This CDR3 is built from 15 residues. The germline V gene has CDR1 SGHRS and CDR2 YFSETQ. With 2 bases clipped from V and 2 bases from J, the junction kept 4 bases outside the gene matches.

The chain carries TRBV7-2 and TRBJ2-7; 7 positions agree with TRBD1. Near its end, the DNA agrees better with TRBJ2-1, so the J call may be wrong. The CDR3 loop spans 16 amino acids. Germline V lookup: CDR1 SGHTA, CDR2 FQGNSA. The CDR3 sequence is CASSTPTGASYNEQFF. The CDR3 DNA reads TGTGCCAGCAGCACCCCCACAGGGGCCTCCTACAATGAGCAGTTCTTC.

This clonotype occurred many times. V and J are TRBV12-5 and TRBJ1-4; D gene unclear. The CDR3 length is 17 residues. V was clipped by 0 bases and J by 0 bases, with 11 bases between them. The germline CDR1 and CDR2 sequences are LGHNT and FRNRAP. CDR3 in amino acids: CASGLVVTFATNEKLFF. Here the CDR3 DNA reads TGTGCTAGTGGTTTGGTGGTCACCTTCGCAACTAATGAAAAACTGTTTTTT.

This clonotype was counted a few times. The chain has TRBV18 and TRBJ2-5, with D hard to call. The CDR3 covers 12 residues. Germline V gives CDR1 KGHSH, CDR2 LQKENI. Trimming pared 1 base from V and 5 bases from J, leaving 5 bases between. This chain's CDR3 is CASSPLDETQYF. CDR3 nucleotide sequence: TGTGCCAGCTCACCACTGGACGAGACCCAGTACTTC.

This clonotype was seen a few times. The chain has TRBV19 and TRBJ1-3, with D unresolved. The CDR3 has 15 residues. The V and J ends lost 1 base and 0 bases respectively, with 7 bases between them. Germline CDR1 and CDR2: LNHDA and SQIVND (reference sequence). As DNA, the CDR3 is TGTGCCAGTAGTATAGCGGCCCGCTCTGGAAACACCATATATTTT. This encodes CASSIAARSGNTIYF.

This clonotype was counted between two and nine times. The V call is TRBV4-1, the J call TRBJ2-1; D unclear. Germline V gene data show CDR1 as MGHRA and CDR2 as YSYEKL. The length of the CDR3 is 12 residues. V lost 0 bases and J lost 7, with 4 bases in between. Here the CDR3 DNA reads TGCGCCAGCAGCCAAGATTCTAATGAGCAGTTCTTC. It encodes CASSQDSNEQFF.

The chain couples TRBV5-1 to TRBJ2-1; perhaps TRBD2 as D (5 bases). The DNA end is a closer match to TRBJ2-7, so the J assignment may be wrong. The CDR3 totals 15 residues. CDR1 SGHRS and CDR2 YFSETQ come from the germline V gene. CDR3 region: CASSSTREGNYEQYF. CDR3 nucleotides: TGCGCCAGCAGCTCAACCCGCGAGGGAAACTACGAGCAGTACTTC.

V is TRBV6-1 and J is TRBJ2-1; no firm D call. Judging by the DNA end, TRBJ2-6 fits better; the J call may be wrong. The CDR3 totals 13 residues. In germline, CDR1 is MNHNS, CDR2 SASEGT. CDR3 DNA sequence: TGTGCCAGCTCGGCCACCGGGGCCAACGTCCTGACTTTC. It is translated as CASSATGANVLTF.

The chain employs TRBV7-8 and TRBJ2-5; 7 bases are shared with TRBD2. J gave up 4 bases and V 2 bases, and 7 bases lay outside the gene matches. Germline V gene sequence: CDR1 SGHVS, CDR2 FQNEAQ. This CDR3 spans 15 amino acids. CDR3 in amino acids: CASSLWRELLETQYF. CDR3 nucleotide sequence: TGTGCCAGCAGCTTATGGCGGGAGTTGTTAGAGACCCAGTACTTC.

The genes are TRBV5-6 and TRBJ2-3; possibly TRBD1 for D (6 bases). TRBJ2-1 explains the end of the DNA better; the J call may be wrong. CDR1 and CDR2 (germline): SGHDT, YYEEEE. CDR3 size: 13 residues. For the CDR3, the DNA is TGTGCCAGCAGCAACAGGGTGTCGAAAGAGCAGTTCTTC. The encoded protein is CASSNRVSKEQFF.